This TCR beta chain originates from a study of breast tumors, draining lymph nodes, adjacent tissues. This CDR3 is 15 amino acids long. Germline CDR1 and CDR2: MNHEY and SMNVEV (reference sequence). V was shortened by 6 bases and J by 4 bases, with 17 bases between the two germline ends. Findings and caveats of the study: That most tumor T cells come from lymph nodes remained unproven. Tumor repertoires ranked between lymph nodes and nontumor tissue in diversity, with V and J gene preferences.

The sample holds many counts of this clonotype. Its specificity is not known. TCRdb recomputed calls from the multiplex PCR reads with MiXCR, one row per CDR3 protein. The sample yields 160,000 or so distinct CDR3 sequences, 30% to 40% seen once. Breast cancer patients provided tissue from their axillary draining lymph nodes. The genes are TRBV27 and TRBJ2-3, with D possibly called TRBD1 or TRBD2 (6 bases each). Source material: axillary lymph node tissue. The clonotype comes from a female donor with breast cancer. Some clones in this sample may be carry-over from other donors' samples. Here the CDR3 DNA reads TGTGCCAGCAGCGGGGGCAACAGGACGCCAGATACGCAGTATTTT. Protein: CASSGGNRTPDTQYF.